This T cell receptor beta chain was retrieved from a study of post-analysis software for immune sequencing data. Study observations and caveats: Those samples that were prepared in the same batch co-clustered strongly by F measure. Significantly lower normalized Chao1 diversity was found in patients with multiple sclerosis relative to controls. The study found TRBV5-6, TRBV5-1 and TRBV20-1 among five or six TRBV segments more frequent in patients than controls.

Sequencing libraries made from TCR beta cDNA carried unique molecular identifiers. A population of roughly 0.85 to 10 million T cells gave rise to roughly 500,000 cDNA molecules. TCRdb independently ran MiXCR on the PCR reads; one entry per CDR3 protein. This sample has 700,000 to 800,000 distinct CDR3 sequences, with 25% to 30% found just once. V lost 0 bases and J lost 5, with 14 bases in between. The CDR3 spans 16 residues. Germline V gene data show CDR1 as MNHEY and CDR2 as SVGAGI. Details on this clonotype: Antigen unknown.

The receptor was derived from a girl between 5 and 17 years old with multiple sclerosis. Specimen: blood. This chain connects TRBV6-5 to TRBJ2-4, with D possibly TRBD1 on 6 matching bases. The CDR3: CASSYSNRVAENIQYF. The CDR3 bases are TGTGCCAGCAGTTACTCTAACAGGGTGGCCGAAAACATTCAGTACTTC.